This T cell receptor (beta chain) was documented in a study of shared clonotypes between healthy human individuals. Turning to the study itself: The study used three CD4 naive, three CD4 memory, two CD8 naive and one CD8 memory plate per donor.

Deep level was the assay's run setting. Profiling relied on immunoSEQ multiplex PCR, and the TCRdb table lists in-frame clones only, not all of them. Here the sample spans over 2 million clones, about 95% being singletons. Study-level results: Even with large depth, rarefaction showed that sorted-subset sequencing was incomplete. Relative to memory subsets, naive subsets generally showed larger estimated richness.

The CDR3 has 11 amino acids. The germline V gene encodes CDR1 SGHRS and CDR2 YFSETQ. V dropped 0 bases and J dropped 8 bases, with 5 bases sitting between them. As regards this clone: Its antigen is undetermined. Different DNA sequences within this sample yield the same CDR3.

Naive CD8 populations comprised CD45RO-negative cells positively selected for CCR7, excluding terminally differentiated effector memory CD45RA+ cells. The receptor's source is a man aged 18 to 35 in good health. The specimen sequenced was naive CD8+ T cells sorted from blood. The chain links TRBV5-1 to TRBJ1-1; D not resolved. CDR3 amino acids: CASSLGGEAFF. The CDR3 DNA reads as TGCGCCAGCAGCTTGGGGGGAGAAGCTTTCTTT.